This passage covers 27 T cell receptor beta chains from one sample sequenced in a study of T cells in Graves' hyperthyroidism and ophthalmopathy. The investigators amplified TCR beta CDR3 regions from RNA transcripts. A first-round RT-PCR of the TCR CDR3 used the HTBI primer set. TCRdb re-analysed the multiplex PCR reads in MiXCR, keeping a single row per CDR3 protein. This sample yields about 350,000 distinct CDR3 sequences, of which approximately 14% are seen a single time; roughly 35% belongs to the top ten. The sample consisted of blood. All receptors come from a woman aged 40 to 50 with Graves' ophthalmopathy.

This clonotype was observed many times. The chain joins TRBV24-1 to TRBJ2-1, with TRBD1 matching 8 bases. The CDR3 is 13 amino acids. Germline lookup yields CDR1 KGHDR and CDR2 SFDVKD. V was clipped by 5 bases and J by 5 bases; unmatched bases: 1. The CDR3 sequence: CATSGTGNNEQFF. The CDR3 nucleotides read TGTGCCACCAGTGGGACAGGGAACAATGAGCAGTTCTTC.

CDR3 coding DNA: TGTGCCAGCAGCCAAGACTTCAGGCGAGTCACAGATACGCAGTATTTT. This codes for CASSQDFRRVTDTQYF. This rearrangement joins TRBV14 to TRBJ2-3; D remains ambiguous. This CDR3 has 16 residues. Germline V gene lookup returns CDR1 SGHDN and CDR2 FVKESK. The V end lost 0 bases, the J end lost 2 bases, and 12 bases lay between the germline ends.

In this sample, this clonotype turned up many times. The gene calls are TRBV20-1 and TRBJ2-5; 16 bases are shared with TRBD2. This CDR3 comprises 15 residues. CDR1 is DFQATT, CDR2 SNEGSKA, per germline (reference sequence). The V and J ends lost 3 bases and 5 bases, in that order; junction bases with no gene match: 3. CDR3 sequence: CSARGTSGGAETQYF. CDR3 in DNA: TGCAGTGCTAGGGGGACTAGCGGGGGGGCGGAGACCCAGTACTTC.

Many counts were recorded for this clonotype. This chain links TRBV6-1 with TRBJ1-3; D is undetermined. V dropped 5 bases and J dropped 2 bases, with 7 bases sitting between them. The CDR3 sequence is 13 residues long. CDR1 MNHNS and CDR2 SASEGT come from the germline V gene. The CDR3 sequence is CASSNSAGNTIYF. The DNA of the CDR3 is TGTGCCAGCAGTAACAGCGCTGGAAACACCATATATTTT.

This clonotype showed up just a few times. The chain combines TRBV20-1 with TRBJ2-1; 7 bases fit TRBD1. The length of the CDR3 is 14 residues. After removal of 6 bases from V and 5 bases from J, the junction contained 10 bases not matched to a gene. The germline CDR1 and CDR2 sequences are DFQATT and SNEGSKA (reference sequence). The CDR3 protein is CSAQTGTRHNEQFF. The CDR3 bases are TGCAGTGCCCAGACAGGGACAAGACACAATGAGCAGTTCTTC.

This clonotype was picked up many times. The J gene is TRBJ1-5, the V gene TRBV12-3 or TRBV12-4; perhaps TRBD1 as D (6 bases). This CDR3 comprises 13 residues. Trimming pared 2 bases from V and 5 bases from J, leaving 7 bases between. The CDR3 region is CASSLNRDQPQHF. The CDR3 DNA follows: TGTGCCAGCAGTTTAAACAGGGATCAGCCCCAGCATTTT.

At least ten counts were recorded for this clonotype. V and J are TRBV10-3 and TRBJ2-7; D call uncertain. Looked up from germline, CDR1 is ENHRY and CDR2 is SYGVKD. V shed 2 bases and J shed 3 bases, with 8 bases lying between them. This CDR3 region has 13 residues. The CDR3 nucleotides are TGTGCCATCAGTGAGAGTGCACTCTACGAGCAGTACTTC. As protein: CAISESALYEQYF.

This chain connects TRBV28 to TRBJ1-2, with D unresolved. Germline lookup yields CDR1 MDHEN and CDR2 SYDVKM. V dropped 5 bases and J dropped 4 bases, with 11 bases sitting between them. The CDR3 length is 13 residues. The CDR3 region is CASSLTKTYGYTF. In DNA form, the CDR3 reads TGTGCCAGCAGTCTGACAAAGACCTATGGCTACACCTTC.

At least ten counts were recorded for this clonotype. The chain combines TRBV6-1 with TRBJ2-3; D tentatively fits TRBD1 or TRBD2 (5 bases each). The CDR3 loop spans 14 amino acids. CDR1 and CDR2 from the germline V gene are MNHNS and SASEGT. V was cut by 7 bases and J by 3 bases, with 14 bases left in between. The CDR3 nucleotides are TGTGCCAGCACTGATTTGGGGGAGACAGATACGCAGTATTTT. Translation gives CASTDLGETDTQYF.

This clonotype has a count of ten or more. This chain connects TRBV11-3 to TRBJ1-3; the D is unclear. The V gene's germline CDR1 is SGHNT and CDR2 YENEEA. The CDR3 is made up of 13 amino acids. The V end lost 7 bases, the J end lost 1 base, and 8 bases lay between the germline ends. The CDR3 loop reads CASTWVSGNTIYF. CDR3 DNA: TGTGCCAGCACGTGGGTATCTGGAAACACCATATATTTT.

Concerning this clonotype: A much larger clone differs from this one at a single base, so this may be a read error. The gene calls are TRBV28 and TRBJ1-2, with D unclear. V lost 2 bases and J 8 bases, leaving 9 bases between the germline ends. The germline gives CDR1 MDHEN, CDR2 SYDVKM. The CDR3 is 12 amino acids. The CDR3 DNA sequence: TGTGCCAGCAGTTTAGCCCACCGGGGCTACACCTTC. It encodes CASSLAHRGYTF.

There are many counts of this clonotype. The rearrangement links TRBV19 to TRBJ1-1, with 7 bases lining up with TRBD1. The CDR3 has 16 residues. V lost 4 bases, J lost 0 bases, and 8 bases stayed unmatched. Germline V gene lookup returns CDR1 LNHDA and CDR2 SQIVND (reference sequence). In DNA, the CDR3 is TGTGCCAGTAGTACGACAGGGATCAGGATGAACACTGAAGCTTTCTTT. Protein product: CASSTTGIRMNTEAFF.

With respect to this clonotype: A much bigger clone sits one base away, suggesting this may be a read error. The chain links TRBV11-2 to TRBJ2-1; TRBD2 agrees at 9 bases. CDR1 SGHAT and CDR2 FQNNGV come from the germline V gene. There are 16 residues in the CDR3. CDR3 sequence (DNA): TGTGCCAGCAGTTCATCGCGGCTAGCGGGATTTAATGAGCAGCTCTTC. Encoded protein: CASSSSRLAGFNEQLF.

This chain joins TRBV6-1 and TRBJ2-2; D is uncertain. Germline V lookup: CDR1 MNHNS, CDR2 SASEGT. The CDR3 runs 12 residues. V was shortened by 4 bases and J by 6 bases, with 6 bases between the two germline ends. This CDR3 is CASSGGPGELFF. The DNA for the CDR3 is TGTGCCAGCAGTGGGGGTCCCGGGGAGCTGTTTTTT.

This clonotype showed up just a few times. This chain connects TRBV24-1 to TRBJ2-1; the D is unclear. Per germline, CDR1 KGHDR and CDR2 SFDVKD. The CDR3 is made up of 14 amino acids. V was shortened by 3 bases and J by 6 bases, with 11 bases between the two germline ends. As DNA, the CDR3 is TGTGCCACCAGTGATATTACAATAGCCAATGAGCAGTTCTTC. Translating gives CATSDITIANEQFF.

This clonotype was counted ten times or more. The V gene is TRBV30, the J gene TRBJ2-5; 11 positions match TRBD1. The germline V gene has CDR1 GTSNPN and CDR2 SVGIG (reference sequence). The CDR3 consists of 16 residues. Trimming cost V 3 bases and J 5 bases; bases outside gene matches: 11. The CDR3 bases are TGTGCCTGGAGCCGATTCGGGACAGGGGGTTTGGAGACCCAGTACTTC. Translation gives CAWSRFGTGGLETQYF.

The rearrangement joins TRBV15 to TRBJ2-7; 11 bases fit TRBD2. Germline-derived CDR1 and CDR2 are LNHNV and YYDKDF (reference sequence). CDR3 length: 15 amino acids. V shed 1 base and J 5 bases; nucleotides not matched to a gene: 4. CDR3 sequence reads: CATSRGGLADHEQYF. The CDR3 coding sequence is TGTGCCACCAGCAGAGGGGGACTAGCGGACCACGAGCAGTACTTC.

This clonotype was seen many times. The V gene is TRBV5-5, the J gene TRBJ1-5, with D possibly matching TRBD1 (5 bases). The CDR3 loop spans 16 amino acids. The V end was cut by 0 bases, the J end by 6 bases, with 16 bases between. Per the germline V gene, CDR1 is SGHKS and CDR2 is YYEKEE (reference sequence). The CDR3, as DNA: TGTGCCAGCAGCTTGGCCTTAGGGGTCAAGAGTCAGCCCCAGCATTTT. As protein: CASSLALGVKSQPQHF.

This clonotype was detected a few times. V usage is TRBV13 and J usage is TRBJ2-7; D remains unclear. V lost 0 bases to trimming and J lost 3 bases, with 6 bases between them. The germline gives CDR1 PRHDT, CDR2 FYEKMQ (reference sequence). This CDR3 contains 13 residues. In nucleotides, the CDR3 is TGTGCCAGCAGCTTAGGGGAGCACTACGAGCAGTACTTC. It translates to CASSLGEHYEQYF.

This clonotype occurred many times. The chain combines TRBV6-1 with TRBJ2-7; D not resolved. The germline CDR1 and CDR2 sequences are MNHNS and SASEGT. With 8 bases removed from V and 2 bases from J, the gap between germline ends came to 16 bases. This CDR3 region has 14 residues. DNA for the CDR3: TGTGCCAGCGGGATTGGAGATGACCCCTACGAGCAGTACTTC. It encodes CASGIGDDPYEQYF.

The J gene is TRBJ2-1, the V gene TRBV2; D is perhaps TRBD2 (5 bases). The CDR3 runs to 14 residues. Germline V lookup: CDR1 SNHLY, CDR2 FYNNEI. Trimming left V 9 bases short and J 0 bases short, with 12 bases between. The CDR3, as DNA: TGTGCCAGTGAGAGGAGCGGCTCCTACAATGAGCAGTTCTTC. Amino acid sequence: CASERSGSYNEQFF.

Ten or more counts support this clonotype. This chain connects TRBV20-1 to TRBJ2-7; 8 bases agree with TRBD2. From germline, CDR1 is DFQATT and CDR2 SNEGSKA (reference sequence). The CDR3 is 12 residues long. Trimming removed 3 bases from V and 6 bases from J; junction bases left unmatched: 4. CDR3 protein: CSASGRAPEQYF. In DNA form, the CDR3 reads TGCAGTGCTAGCGGGAGGGCCCCCGAGCAGTACTTC.

This clonotype has a count of ten or more. The CDR3 sequence: CASGLGRYGYTF. Here the CDR3 DNA reads TGTGCTAGTGGTTTAGGGCGGTATGGCTACACCTTC. The rearrangement uses TRBV12-5 and TRBJ1-2, with D unclear. This CDR3 is 12 amino acids long. The V and J ends lost 3 bases and 5 bases respectively, with 7 bases between them. CDR1 and CDR2 (germline): LGHNT, FRNRAP.

At least ten counts were recorded for this clonotype. The genes are TRBV11-2 and TRBJ2-3; 8 bases agree with TRBD2. Trimming removed 5 bases from V and 6 bases from J; junction bases left unmatched: 10. The CDR3 has 15 residues. CDR1 is SGHAT and CDR2 is FQNNGV in the germline V gene. The CDR3 DNA reads TGTGCCAGCAGCCCCGCGGGGGGATTTATGGATACGCAGTATTTT. This codes for CASSPAGGFMDTQYF.

This clonotype was observed at least ten times. The CDR3 sequence: CASSETRVGRPQETQYF. The CDR3 DNA is TGTGCCAGCAGTGAAACCAGGGTCGGTAGACCACAAGAGACCCAGTACTTC. The chain couples TRBV25-1 to TRBJ2-5, with TRBD1 as a possible D gene (5 bases). The CDR3 totals 17 residues. Trimming removed 2 bases at V and 2 bases at J, with 18 bases between. The V gene's germline CDR1 is MGHDK and CDR2 SYGVNS.

At least ten counts were recorded for this clonotype. V usage is TRBV27 and J usage is TRBJ2-3; D not certain. The CDR3 contains 16 residues. V dropped 1 base and J dropped 2 bases, with 13 bases sitting between them. Germline loops: CDR1 MNHEY, CDR2 SMNVEV (reference sequence). CDR3 loop: CASSLYLEGITDTQYF. The CDR3 DNA reads TGTGCCAGCAGTTTATACCTAGAAGGTATCACAGATACGCAGTATTTT.

Many counts were recorded for this clonotype. The chain carries TRBV19 and TRBJ1-3; D ambiguous. Germline V gene sequence: CDR1 LNHDA, CDR2 SQIVND (reference sequence). The V end was cut by 3 bases, the J end by 4 bases, with 10 bases between. The CDR3 is made up of 14 amino acids. The CDR3 loop reads CASSMRLGGNTIYF. Here the CDR3 DNA reads TGTGCCAGTAGTATGAGGCTGGGCGGAAACACCATATATTTT.